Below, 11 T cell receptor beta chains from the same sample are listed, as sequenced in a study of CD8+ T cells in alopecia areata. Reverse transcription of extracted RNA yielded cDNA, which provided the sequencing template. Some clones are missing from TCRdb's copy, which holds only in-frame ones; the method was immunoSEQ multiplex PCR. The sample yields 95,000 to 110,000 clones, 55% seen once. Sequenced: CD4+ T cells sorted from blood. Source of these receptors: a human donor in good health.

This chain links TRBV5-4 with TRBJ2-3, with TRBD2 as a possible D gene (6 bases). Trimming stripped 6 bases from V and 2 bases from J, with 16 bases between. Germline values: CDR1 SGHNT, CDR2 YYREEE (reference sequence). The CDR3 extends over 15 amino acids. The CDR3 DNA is TGTGCCAGCACCTCAGGGACTCGGTTCACAGATACGCAGTATTTT. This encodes CASTSGTRFTDTQYF.

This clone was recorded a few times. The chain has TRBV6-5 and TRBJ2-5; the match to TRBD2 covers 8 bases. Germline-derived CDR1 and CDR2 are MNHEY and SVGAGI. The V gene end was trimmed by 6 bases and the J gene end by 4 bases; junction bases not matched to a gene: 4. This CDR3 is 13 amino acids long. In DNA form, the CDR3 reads TGTGCCAGCAGACCAGCGGGGGTAGAGACCCAGTACTTC. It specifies CASRPAGVETQYF.

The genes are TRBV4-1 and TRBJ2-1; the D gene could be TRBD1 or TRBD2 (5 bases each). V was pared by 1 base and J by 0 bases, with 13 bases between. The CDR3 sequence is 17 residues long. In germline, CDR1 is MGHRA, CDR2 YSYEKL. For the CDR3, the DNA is TGCGCCAGCAGCCAAGTCGGGGCCCTCAGCTCCTACAATGAGCAGTTCTTC. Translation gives CASSQVGALSSYNEQFF.

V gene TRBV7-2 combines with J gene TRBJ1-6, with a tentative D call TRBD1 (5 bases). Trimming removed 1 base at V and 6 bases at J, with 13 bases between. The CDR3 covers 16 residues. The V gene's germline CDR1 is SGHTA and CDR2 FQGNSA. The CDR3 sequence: CASSLGRFGGNSPLHF. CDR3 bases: TGTGCCAGCAGCTTAGGCCGATTCGGGGGTAATTCACCCCTCCACTTT. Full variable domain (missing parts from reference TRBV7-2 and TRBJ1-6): GAGVSQSPSNKVTEKGKDVELRCDPISGHTALYWYRQSLGQGLEFLIYFQGNSAPDKSGLPSDRFSAERTGGSVSTLTIQRTQQEDSAVYLCASSLGRFGGNSPLHFGNGTRLTVT.

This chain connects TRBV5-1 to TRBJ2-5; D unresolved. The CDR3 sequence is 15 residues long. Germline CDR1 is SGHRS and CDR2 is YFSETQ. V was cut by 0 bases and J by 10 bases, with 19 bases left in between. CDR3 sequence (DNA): TGCGCCAGCAGCTTGGAGGCAGATGGGAAGTATGGCCAGTACTTC. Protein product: CASSLEADGKYGQYF.

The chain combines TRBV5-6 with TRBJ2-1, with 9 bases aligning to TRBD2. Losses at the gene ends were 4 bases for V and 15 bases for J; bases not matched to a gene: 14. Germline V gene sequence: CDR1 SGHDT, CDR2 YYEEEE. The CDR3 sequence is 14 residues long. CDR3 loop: CASSGLGAGGLRFF. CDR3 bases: TGTGCCAGCAGCGGCCTGGGTGCGGGGGGGCTGCGGTTCTTC.

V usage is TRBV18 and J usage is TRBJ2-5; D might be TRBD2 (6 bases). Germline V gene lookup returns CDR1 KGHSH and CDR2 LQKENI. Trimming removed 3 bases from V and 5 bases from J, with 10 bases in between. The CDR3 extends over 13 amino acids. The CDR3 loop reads CASSPPTRETQYF. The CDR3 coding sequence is TGTGCCAGCTCACCTCCGACTAGGGAGACCCAGTACTTC.

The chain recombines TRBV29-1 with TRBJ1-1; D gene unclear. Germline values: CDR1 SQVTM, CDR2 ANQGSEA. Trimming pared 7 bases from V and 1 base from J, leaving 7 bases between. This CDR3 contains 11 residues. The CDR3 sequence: CSALGNTEAFF. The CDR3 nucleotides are TGCAGCGCTTTAGGGAACACTGAAGCTTTCTTT.

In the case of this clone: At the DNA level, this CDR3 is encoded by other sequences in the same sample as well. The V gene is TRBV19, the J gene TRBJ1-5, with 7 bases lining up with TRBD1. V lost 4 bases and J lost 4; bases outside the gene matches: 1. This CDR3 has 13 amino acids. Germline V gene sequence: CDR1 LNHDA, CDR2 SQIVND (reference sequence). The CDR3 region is CASSTQGNQPQHF. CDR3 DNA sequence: TGTGCCAGTAGTACACAGGGGAATCAGCCCCAGCATTTT.

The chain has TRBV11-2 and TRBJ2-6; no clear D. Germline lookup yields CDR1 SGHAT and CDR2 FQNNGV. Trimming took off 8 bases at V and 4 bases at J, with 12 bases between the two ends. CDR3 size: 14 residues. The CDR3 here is CASPGVLGANVLTF. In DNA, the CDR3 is TGTGCCAGCCCGGGCGTACTCGGGGCCAACGTCCTGACTTTC.

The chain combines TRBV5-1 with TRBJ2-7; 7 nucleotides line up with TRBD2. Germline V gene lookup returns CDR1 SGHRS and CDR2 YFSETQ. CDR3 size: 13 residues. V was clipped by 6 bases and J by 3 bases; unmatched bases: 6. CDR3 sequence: CASTLGRNYEQYF. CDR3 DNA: TGCGCCAGCACTCTCGGGAGGAACTACGAGCAGTACTTC.